This entry features one T cell receptor beta chain sequence. Its antigen remains unidentified. Some clones are missing from TCRdb's copy, which holds only in-frame ones; the method was immunoSEQ multiplex PCR. The top ten hold approximately 4.5% of the sample, which has more than 55,000 clones, 80% seen once. These data come from a study of early stage breast cancer tumors. Whole-study context: Most invasive tumors, about 70% of the 16, were ER+/PR+/HER2-. The study, taken as a whole, reports: Compared with adjacent normal breast tissue, tumors showed about 2.3-fold greater T cell density and higher clonality. Tumor and normal breast were distinguished via blood comparison in about 90% of the 16 patients.

The CDR3 has 13 residues. V was clipped by 6 bases and J by 5 bases, with 12 bases between them. Germline loops: CDR1 MNHNS, CDR2 SASEGT. The sequenced sample was blood. The rearrangement joins TRBV6-1 to TRBJ2-3, with D possibly being TRBD1 (6 bases). The clonotype originates from a person aged 35-55 years with breast cancer. The CDR3 region is CASRGGLGDTQYF. CDR3 coding DNA: TGTGCCAGCAGAGGGGGTTTGGGAGATACGCAGTATTTT.